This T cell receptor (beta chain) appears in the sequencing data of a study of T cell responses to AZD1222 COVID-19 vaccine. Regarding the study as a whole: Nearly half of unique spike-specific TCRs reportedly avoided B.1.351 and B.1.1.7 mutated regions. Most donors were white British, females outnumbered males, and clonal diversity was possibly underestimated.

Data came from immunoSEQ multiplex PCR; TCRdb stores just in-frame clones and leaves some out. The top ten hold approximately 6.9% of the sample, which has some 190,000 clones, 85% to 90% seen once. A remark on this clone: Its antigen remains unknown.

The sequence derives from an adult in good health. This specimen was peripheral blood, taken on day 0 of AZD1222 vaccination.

The CDR3 nucleotides read TGTGCCAGCAGTTACGTGGGCCGTCCGGGGCCTGGAAACACCATATATTTT. It specifies CASSYVGRPGPGNTIYF. The V gene is TRBV6-2 or TRBV6-3, the J gene TRBJ1-3, with TRBD1 as a possible D gene (5 bases). There are 17 residues in the CDR3. Germline loops: CDR1 MNHEY, CDR2 SVGEGT. V was cut by 2 bases and J by 2 bases, with 16 bases left in between.